This T cell receptor (beta chain) was sequenced in a study of blood T cells in healthy people across ages (dated by TCRdb to 2015 to 2017). Some background on the complete study: In model experiments, template switching captured roughly one uniquely barcoded TCR beta cDNA molecule for every two T cells. For two donors (one aged 18 to 30 and one aged 80 or older), the study analyzed two additional independent replicas of 1 million unique cDNA reads from the same blood draw. Age-related changes in TCR beta repertoire diversity were measured in the study by deep sequencing normalized with unique cDNA molecular identifiers. Donors were grouped into four age groups: young (average approximately 15 years), middle-aged (about 38), aged (roughly 62) and long-lived (around 80).

With respect to this clonotype: Its target antigen remains unknown. This clone may be a read error of a much larger clone one base away. A read error is likely, as this CDR3 ends without the conserved phenylalanine or tryptophan.

Libraries were constructed by 5' RACE. The reads were generated on an Illumina HiSeq 2500. The second PCR ran for roughly 7 to 11 cycles and used a J-beta primer mix along with a sample-barcoded 5' primer. A template-switch 5' adaptor carrying 12 random nucleotides introduced a unique molecular identifier onto each TCR beta cDNA molecule. At least 3 million CDR3-containing paired-end reads were obtained from each sample. The Mint cDNA synthesis kit, primed by a TRBC-specific oligonucleotide, was used to synthesize first-strand cDNA from all RNA. Following uracil-DNA glycosylase treatment, a first 18-cycle PCR with universal primers M1SS and BC2_uni_R was performed on all cDNA. The source study handled its data this way. Normalization of each sample was performed by random selection of 1 million high-quality reads, each carrying a distinct molecular identifier. Instead of being binned into consensus sequences, reads with shared molecular identifiers were discarded. CDR3 identification, clonotype clustering and error correction used MiTCR with a Q25 quality threshold and the strictest error-elimination algorithm. Lower-bound total TCR beta diversity was estimated with a nonparametric unseen species model using Euler transformation. TCRdb trimmed the raw reads at Q25, called clones with MiXCR and kept productive beta chains. Identical CDR3 protein sequences are pooled into one entry, listed with their most common genes and DNA. These V and J calls are TCRdb output, not the study's own analysis. The sample table contains some 930,000 distinct CDR3 sequences; only one count was recorded for about 29% of them. More than 8.5% of the sample is taken by the ten largest.

The approximately 41 donors, aged roughly 6 to 100 years, were systemically healthy Caucasian individuals from Russia. Each donor gave ten milliliters of peripheral blood, collected into EDTA-treated Vacutainer tubes. Ficoll-Paque density-gradient centrifugation was used to isolate PBMCs, with at least 7 million obtained per sample. Total RNA was extracted from PBMCs with Trizol reagent, with at least 6 micrograms obtained per sample. For every donor, an aliquot of PBMCs went through flow cytometry to measure the percentages of naive CD45RAhigh/CD27high T cells. The CDR1 and CDR2 encoded by the germline V gene (reference sequence) are MNHNY and SVGAGI. For this chain, trimming is 6 bases at the V end and 6 bases at the J end, and the number of junction bases without a gene match is 10. The length of the CDR3 is 15 amino acids, counting both ends. Only the CDR3 DNA is retained, 45 bases long and in frame from the first base.

The paper as a whole reports these results and caveats: A strong correlation was found between observed TCR beta diversity and the percentage of naive T cells measured by flow cytometry. The long-lived group showed more naive CD4+ T cells, fewer expanded clones and increased TCR diversity than the aged group, suggesting age selection. The CMV infection status of donors was not known, potentially confounding age-related changes in expanded clonotypes. Observed TCR beta diversity per million T cells fell roughly linearly with age, and a significant reduction was already apparent by age about 36. Estimates of total diversity based on one million sequenced T cells were regarded as lower bounds and as underestimates. Since profiling was done on bulk unsorted PBMCs, naive and antigen-experienced compartments could not be conclusively compared.

The sample also formed part of further work on T cells of mothers and their children. Drawing on the second study: Donors were nine systemically healthy Caucasian individuals: three mothers and their six children. cDNA synthesis used all of the extracted RNA, with 1.5 ug of RNA in each 15 ul reaction. In the second PCR, the M1S primer added sample barcodes and 2-4 random nucleotides. More than 8.5 million TCR beta CDR3 reads were obtained from each mother, and millions of reads were obtained from each child. Thymic selection shapes the output of TCR recombination in a similar way in related and unrelated pairs, and inherited differences have a minor effect. Normalized repertoire overlap in related mother-child pairs was always slightly higher than in unrelated mother-child pairs, but the difference was never significant. No persistent microchimeric T cell clones were found, with a detection sensitivity of approximately 100 clones per million clonotypes. To look for features that set related mother-child pairs apart from unrelated individuals, the researchers ran deep NGS to compare the TCR beta repertoires of mothers and children. The mean age was roughly 36 +/- 4 years for the mothers and approximately 11 +/- 4 years for the children. After adapters were ligated using NEBNext reagents, the libraries underwent 100+100 nt paired-end sequencing on an Illumina HiSeq 2000. To prevent cross-contamination, the mother and child libraries were prepared one month apart and sequenced in separate runs. Between 500,000 and 2,000,000 distinct TCR beta clonotypes were identified per donor. Naive TCR beta clonotypes were estimated from low-frequency clonotypes matched to each donor's FACS-determined naive share, without sorting.

The TCR originated in a woman aged 35 to 49 in good health. The chain is made from TRBV6-6 and TRBJ2-2; 7 nucleotides in the junction match TRBD1. Input material: blood. The DNA is TGTGCCAGCAGGGGGACAGCGCGCGTAGCCGGGGAGCTGTTTTTG. Its translation is CASRGTARVAGELFL.